This entry lists 16 T cell receptor beta chains sequenced from one sample in a study of blood T cell repertoires in COVID-19. The repertoire was sequenced with immunoSEQ multiplex PCR; TCRdb's copy has only in-frame clones and lacks some. The table has 100,000 to 150,000 clones, about 85% seen once. Input material: peripheral blood. These receptors were obtained from a man in his fifties or sixties with acute or convalescent COVID-19.

The genes are TRBV18 and TRBJ1-1; a weak D match, TRBD1 (6 bases). The CDR3 spans 16 residues. V lost 0 bases and J lost 5, with 16 bases in between. The germline V gene has CDR1 KGHSH and CDR2 LQKENI. CDR3: CASSPPAGARGTEAFF. CDR3 coding DNA: TGTGCCAGCTCACCACCGGCGGGGGCGAGGGGGACTGAAGCTTTCTTT.

V is TRBV15 and J is TRBJ1-4; weak D call: TRBD1 (6 bases). The CDR3 consists of 15 residues. V lost 2 bases and J lost 8, with 15 bases in between. Germline-derived CDR1 and CDR2 are LNHNV and YYDKDF (reference sequence). The CDR3 nucleotides read TGTGCCACCAGCAGAAACACAGGGTTAGGGGAAAAACTGTTTTTT. Residues: CATSRNTGLGEKLFF.

The chain couples TRBV6-2 or TRBV6-3 to TRBJ1-1, with a tentative D call TRBD1 (5 bases). V lost 0 bases to trimming and J lost 0 bases, with 11 bases between them. The CDR3 totals 16 residues. Germline V gene sequence: CDR1 MNHEY, CDR2 SVGEGT. For the CDR3, the DNA is TGTGCCAGCAGTTACTCGCAGGGCGGTGTGAACACTGAAGCTTTCTTT. Its translation: CASSYSQGGVNTEAFF.

The CDR3 DNA sequence: TGTGCCAGTCACAGGGGAAGTGACAATTCACCCCTCCACTTT. Its protein product is CASHRGSDNSPLHF. The chain has TRBV30 and TRBJ1-6; 7 bases fit TRBD1. CDR3 length: 14 residues. CDR1 is GTSNPN, CDR2 SVGIG, per germline (reference sequence). Trimming took 8 bases from V and 7 from J; bases not matched to a gene: 11.

CDR3: CASSYDGTKRYEQYF. The CDR3 DNA sequence: TGTGCCAGCAGTTACGACGGGACAAAACGATACGAGCAGTACTTC. The gene calls are TRBV6-5 and TRBJ2-7, with a possible D match to TRBD1 (6 bases). V lost 2 bases and J lost 4, with 15 bases in between. Germline V gene data show CDR1 as MNHEY and CDR2 as SVGAGI. The CDR3 length is 15 residues.

The chain couples TRBV7-2 to TRBJ1-1; D unclear. With 1 base removed from V and 5 bases from J, the gap between germline ends came to 11 bases. The germline V gene has CDR1 SGHTA and CDR2 FQGNSA. CDR3 length: 14 residues. The CDR3 loop is CASSLGQLRTEAFF. Here the CDR3 DNA reads TGTGCCAGCAGCTTAGGGCAGCTGAGGACTGAAGCTTTCTTT. Full variable domain (rest looked up from reference TRBV7-2 and TRBJ1-1): GAGVSQSPSNKVTEKGKDVELRCDPISGHTALYWYRQSLGQGLEFLIYFQGNSAPDKSGLPSDRFSAERTGGSVSTLTIQRTQQEDSAVYLCASSLGQLRTEAFFGQGTRLTVV.

This chain joins TRBV6-5 and TRBJ1-2; D may be TRBD1 (6 bases). This CDR3 has 15 amino acids. V was trimmed by 8 bases and J by 0 bases, leaving 16 bases between them. Germline CDR1 reads MNHEY; CDR2 reads SVGAGI. For the CDR3, the DNA is TGTGCCAGCCGAAGGGGGGAGGGCGCTAACTATGGCTACACCTTC. Residues: CASRRGEGANYGYTF.

J is TRBJ2-3 and V is TRBV15, with 7 bases aligning to TRBD2. Germline CDR1 reads LNHNV; CDR2 reads YYDKDF (reference sequence). CDR3 length equals 19 residues. V shed 8 bases and J 0 bases; nucleotides not matched to a gene: 20. In DNA, the CDR3 is TGTGCCACCCCTCTAAGGAGGTCCCCCACTAGCGTAAGCACAGATACGCAGTATTTT. Translating it yields CATPLRRSPTSVSTDTQYF.

This chain's CDR3 is CASSLYQYGYTF. Here the CDR3 DNA reads TGTGCCAGCAGTTTATACCAGTATGGCTACACCTTC. The chain is built from TRBV28 and TRBJ1-2; D remains ambiguous. Germline values: CDR1 MDHEN, CDR2 SYDVKM. The germline V and J ends were trimmed by 1 base and 5 bases, with 5 bases remaining between them. This CDR3 has 12 amino acids.

This rearrangement joins TRBV5-4 to TRBJ1-2; D is perhaps TRBD1 (6 bases). Trimming stripped 6 bases from V and 4 bases from J, with 16 bases between. This CDR3 is built from 14 residues. Germline assignment: CDR1 SGHNT and CDR2 YYREEE (reference sequence). CDR3 sequence: CASNTDRLSYGYTF. CDR3 nucleotide sequence: TGTGCCAGCAACACAGACAGGTTAAGCTATGGCTACACCTTC.

The gene calls are TRBV12-3 or TRBV12-4 and TRBJ1-4; D may be TRBD1 (6 bases). The V end was cut by 6 bases, the J end by 3 bases, with 8 bases between. The CDR3 sequence is 13 residues long. In DNA form, the CDR3 reads TGTGCCAGCAGGAGGGGGTCTAATGAAAAACTGTTTTTT. Translation: CASRRGSNEKLFF.

V is TRBV7-2 and J is TRBJ2-3; 11 nucleotides align to TRBD2. Germline V gene lookup returns CDR1 SGHTA and CDR2 FQGNSA. Losses at the gene ends were 1 base for V and 5 bases for J; bases not matched to a gene: 8. CDR3 length: 17 residues. The CDR3 DNA is TGTGCCAGCAGCTTAGGCCTAGCGGGAGGCAGTGGAGATACGCAGTATTTT. It is translated as CASSLGLAGGSGDTQYF.

This chain links TRBV5-5 with TRBJ2-5; 7 positions match TRBD2. Looked up from germline, CDR1 is SGHKS and CDR2 is YYEKEE (reference sequence). The CDR3 spans 13 residues. Losses at the gene ends were 2 bases for V and 4 bases for J; bases not matched to a gene: 2. As DNA, the CDR3 is TGTGCCAGCAGCTTTGGACTAGGAGAGACCCAGTACTTC. It encodes CASSFGLGETQYF. Looking up the rest from reference TRBV5-5 and TRBJ2-5 gives the full variable domain: DAGVTQSPTHLIKTRGQQVTLRCSPISGHKSVSWYQQVLGQGPQFIFQYYEKEERGRGNFPDRFSARQFPNYSSELNVNALLLGDSALYLCASSFGLGETQYFGPGTRLLVL.

As concerns this clone: Within the sample, other DNA sequences also encode this same CDR3. This chain links TRBV28 with TRBJ1-5, with D perhaps matching TRBD1 (6 bases). There are 15 residues in the CDR3. Per germline, CDR1 MDHEN and CDR2 SYDVKM. Trimming removed 1 base from V and 5 bases from J, with 12 bases in between. For the CDR3, the DNA is TGTGCCAGCAGTTTATCACAGGGTTGGGATCAGCCCCAGCATTTT. Residues: CASSLSQGWDQPQHF.

The rearrangement joins TRBV5-1 to TRBJ1-4; 9 bases map to TRBD1. This CDR3 contains 16 residues. Germline loops: CDR1 SGHRS, CDR2 YFSETQ. The junction had 11 bases not matched to a gene; V was cut back by 3 bases and J by 8 bases. CDR3 loop: CASSSDRDRALEKLFF. The CDR3 DNA reads as TGCGCCAGCAGCTCAGACCGGGACAGGGCGTTAGAAAAACTGTTTTTT.

The chain combines TRBV28 with TRBJ1-1; 8 bases map to TRBD1. The CDR3 extends over 14 amino acids. Per germline, CDR1 MDHEN and CDR2 SYDVKM. Trimming cost V 7 bases and J 4 bases; bases outside gene matches: 8. CDR3: CASTRTGTGTEAFF. The CDR3 DNA reads as TGTGCCAGCACCCGGACAGGGACGGGCACTGAAGCTTTCTTT.